Listed below are T cell receptor beta chains from one sample, sequenced in a study of blood T cell repertoires in COVID-19. The data were produced by immunoSEQ multiplex PCR, yet TCRdb's version contains in-frame clones alone and is incomplete. Here the sample spans about 83,000 clones, more than 70% being singletons. The specimen sequenced was peripheral blood. The receptors were gathered from a woman aged 80 or over in a cohort sampled during active or convalescent COVID-19. CDR3s include the opening cysteine and the closing phenylalanine or tryptophan. A D gene is named only where the DNA matches it firmly. Not every row has a clone size; where given, it reads once, few, many or a size class.

-,-,TRBJ1-5,TRBV10-3,TGTGCCATCAGTGCGGGGGGCCCCGATCAGCCCCAGCATTTT,CAISAGGPDQPQHF
-,-,TRBJ2-3,TRBV6-5,TGTGCCAGCAGTTTCCGGGGTTTCACAGATACGCAGTATTTT,CASSFRGFTDTQYF
-,TRBD2,TRBJ2-1,TRBV5-1,TGCGCCAGCAGCTTGGATATCTTGACTAGCGGGAGGGACAATGAGCAGTTCTTC,CASSLDILTSGRDNEQFF
hyperexpanded,-,TRBJ2-2,TRBV9,TGTGCCAGCAGCGTAGTACCAGCGGGTGACGGGGGTGGCACCGGGGAGCTGTTTTTT,CASSVVPAGDGGGTGELFF
once,-,TRBJ2-2,TRBV11-3,TGTGCCAGCAGCTTACGAGGAGTTGGGACCGGGGAGCTGTTTTTT,CASSLRGVGTGELFF
-,-,TRBJ1-3,TRBV30,TGTGCCCTGGAATGGGGGCGCGGAAACACCATATATTTT,CALEWGRGNTIYF
-,-,TRBJ1-3,TRBV5-1,TGCGCCAGCAGCTGGGGGACTTCGGGAAACACCATATATTTT,CASSWGTSGNTIYF
few,-,TRBJ2-7,TRBV5-1,TGCGCCAGCAACCAGGGGGGCAGCTTTTCAGAGCAGTACTTC,CASNQGGSFSEQYF
few,-,TRBJ1-1,TRBV7-9,TGTGCCAGCAGCTTAACGACAAACACTGAAGCTTTCTTT,CASSLTTNTEAFF
-,TRBD1,TRBJ1-2,TRBV6-5,TGTGCCAGCAGTTTACTTCGACAGGGGGAAATTGGCTACACCTTC,CASSLLRQGEIGYTF
-,-,TRBJ1-3,TRBV18,TGTGCCAGCTCACAGGGGAACGGAAACACCATATATTTT,CASSQGNGNTIYF
once,-,TRBJ2-5,TRBV7-3,TGTGCCAGCGGAAAGACAGCCCAAGAGACCCAGTACTTC,CASGKTAQETQYF
-,-,TRBJ1-5,TRBV2,TGTGCCAGCAGTGAAGCGATCAGGTCCAATCAGCCCCAGCATTTT,CASSEAIRSNQPQHF
-,TRBD1,TRBJ1-5,TRBV19,TGTGCCAGTAGTGTTGACAGGGGGCTGTATCAGCCCCAGCATTTT,CASSVDRGLYQPQHF
-,TRBD1,TRBJ1-5,TRBV2,TGTGCCAGCAGCGTGGGACAGGGGGTACATAATCAGCCCCAGCATTTT,CASSVGQGVHNQPQHF
-,-,TRBJ2-3,TRBV4-2,TGTGCCAGCAGCCAAGAAGGGAGAACCCCCACAGATACGCAGTATTTT,CASSQEGRTPTDTQYF
-,-,TRBJ2-7,TRBV11-2,TGTGCCAGCAGCTCTCAGGGTAACTTTATCTCCTACGAGCAGTACTTC,CASSSQGNFISYEQYF
-,-,TRBJ2-6,TRBV3-1/TRBV3-2,TGTGCCAGCAGCCATGACGGGACTGTAGCCTCTGGGGCCAACGTCCTGACTTTC,CASSHDGTVASGANVLTF
-,TRBD1,TRBJ2-7,TRBV28,TGTGCCAGCAGTACAACGGGACAGGGTTACTCCTACGAGCAGTACTTC,CASSTTGQGYSYEQYF
-,-,TRBJ1-2,TRBV29-1,TGCAGCGTTGAAGATCCGGCGGCTAGAGGGAAAACCTTC,CSVEDPAARGKTF
-,TRBD2,TRBJ2-5,TRBV5-1,TGCGCCAGCAGCCGGGGGGGTGAGGAGACCCAGTACTTC,CASSRGGEETQYF
-,TRBD1,TRBJ1-6,TRBV3-1/TRBV3-2,TGTGCCAGCAGCCGGCTCCAAGCCGGGACAGCCAATTCACCCCTCCACTTT,CASSRLQAGTANSPLHF
-,-,TRBJ2-5,TRBV9,TGTGCCAGCAGCGTAGTGGCCGCCGGGGAGACCCAGTACTTC,CASSVVAAGETQYF
-,-,TRBJ1-1,TRBV6-5,TGTGCCAGCGGGTTGGAGCGTTACACTGAAGCTTTCTTT,CASGLERYTEAFF
-,-,TRBJ1-4,TRBV9,TGTGCCAGCAGCGTAGGGCCGGCAGGGGCTAATGAAAAACTGTTTTTT,CASSVGPAGANEKLFF
-,-,TRBJ1-5,TRBV19,TGTGCCAGTAGTATCGGGGGGGTGAGCAATCAGCCCCAGCATTTT,CASSIGGVSNQPQHF
-,-,TRBJ1-3,TRBV9,TGTGCCAGCAGCGTAGGTAGGACACTCTCTGGAAACACCATATATTTT,CASSVGRTLSGNTIYF
-,-,TRBJ1-1,TRBV6-5,TGTGCCAGCAGTTACTCGCTAGCAGGGAACACTGAAGCTTTCTTT,CASSYSLAGNTEAFF
-,TRBD1,TRBJ1-2,TRBV27,TGTGCCAGCAGCCATTCGACAGGGGCCAAGCATGGCTACACCTTC,CASSHSTGAKHGYTF
-,-,TRBJ1-3,TRBV18,TGTGCCAGCTCACCAACTCAAAGCAACTCTGGAAACACCATATATTTT,CASSPTQSNSGNTIYF
-,-,TRBJ2-7,TRBV18,TGTGCCAGCTCTCAACAGGGACCCCCCTACGAGCAGTACTTC,CASSQQGPPYEQYF